This T cell receptor beta chain was observed in a study of cytomegalovirus exposure and HLA in healthy donors. Study-wide results and caveats: Near-uniform donor sequencing depth was presumed by presence/absence analyses.

Primers: 60 Vbeta forward and 13 Jbeta reverse. This table comes from immunoSEQ multiplex PCR, and its TCRdb copy is limited to in-frame clones, with some not included. The data hold fewer than 250,000 clones, with approximately 80% observed a single time. Germline lookup yields CDR1 SGHTA and CDR2 FQGTGA. After removal of 5 bases from V and 7 bases from J, the junction contained 11 bases not matched to a gene. The CDR3 contains 16 residues. In regard to this clone: The target antigen is unknown.

The material sequenced was PBMCs. The TCR sequence derives from a male donor in good health and CMV-seronegative. The rearrangement links TRBV7-3 to TRBJ2-1; TRBD2 agrees at 10 bases. The CDR3 loop reads CASSGVLAGVENEQFF. The DNA of the CDR3 is TGTGCCAGCAGCGGAGTCCTAGCGGGAGTTGAAAATGAGCAGTTCTTC.